This entry lists 29 T cell receptor beta chains sequenced from one sample in a study of blood T cell repertoires in COVID-19. Libraries were prepared by immunoSEQ multiplex PCR; TCRdb keeps only in-frame clonotypes and omits some of them. Of roughly 78,000 clones in the sample, 86% were seen once. The material sequenced was peripheral blood. The receptors shown here come from a woman aged 55-70 years with acute or convalescent COVID-19.

V is TRBV30 and J is TRBJ1-6; 8 bases agree with TRBD1. With 5 bases clipped from V and 6 bases from J, the junction kept 21 bases outside the gene matches. The CDR3 has 19 residues. Germline CDR1 reads GTSNPN; CDR2 reads SVGIG (reference sequence). CDR3: CAWGGSGTGILSGNSPLHF. Here the CDR3 DNA reads TGTGCCTGGGGGGGGTCCGGGACAGGAATCCTCTCCGGTAATTCACCCCTCCACTTT.

The rearrangement uses TRBV2 and TRBJ1-6; perhaps TRBD1 as D (6 bases). V gave up 4 bases and J gave up 12 bases, with 19 bases separating them. The germline V gene encodes CDR1 SNHLY and CDR2 FYNNEI. The CDR3 loop spans 15 amino acids. CDR3 sequence reads: CASSARGGQGGPLHF. CDR3 bases: TGTGCCAGCAGTGCCCGGGGGGGGCAAGGTGGACCCCTCCACTTT.

The chain combines TRBV6-5 with TRBJ1-2; D gene uncertain. V was trimmed by 3 bases and J by 5 bases, leaving 7 bases between them. Germline CDR1 MNHEY, CDR2 SVGAGI. The CDR3 consists of 12 residues. CDR3 DNA: TGTGCCAGCAGTTATCGAGGGTATGGCTACACCTTC. This encodes CASSYRGYGYTF.

The V and J genes are TRBV29-1 and TRBJ2-7, with D perhaps TRBD2 (6 bases). CDR3 size: 15 residues. Trimming stripped 7 bases from V and 6 bases from J, with 25 bases between. The germline V gene has CDR1 SQVTM and CDR2 ANQGSEA. The CDR3 loop is CSGTKPGERTSEQYF. DNA of the CDR3: TGCAGCGGCACCAAACCGGGAGAGAGAACTTCCGAGCAGTACTTC.

J is TRBJ1-2 and V is TRBV2, with D maybe TRBD1 (5 bases). This CDR3 region has 15 residues. V lost 5 bases and J lost 8, with 21 bases in between. Looked up from germline, CDR1 is SNHLY and CDR2 is FYNNEI. The CDR3 DNA reads as TGTGCCAGCAGTTTGCAGGGAGGGGACGGGAGAGGCTACACCTTC. Translated, it gives CASSLQGGDGRGYTF.

This clone has a single count. This rearrangement joins TRBV29-1 to TRBJ2-3; D may be TRBD2 (5 bases). From germline, CDR1 is SQVTM and CDR2 ANQGSEA. Between the trimmed V and J ends, which lost 5 bases and 2 bases, there was a span of 8 bases. This CDR3 has 12 amino acids. CDR3 in amino acids: CSVPSPTDTQYF. CDR3 nucleotides: TGCAGCGTTCCTAGCCCCACAGATACGCAGTATTTT.

This clone has a single count. The genes are TRBV5-6 and TRBJ2-2; no firm D call. Per the germline V gene, CDR1 is SGHDT and CDR2 is YYEEEE. V was cut by 3 bases and J by 4 bases, with 10 bases left in between. The CDR3 loop spans 14 amino acids. The CDR3 region is CASSYLPSTGELFF. The CDR3 DNA reads as TGTGCCAGCAGCTACTTACCATCCACCGGGGAGCTGTTTTTT.

This rearrangement joins TRBV6-5 to TRBJ1-2; a weak D match, TRBD1 (5 bases). Trimming cost V 6 bases and J 4 bases, with 15 bases left between them. Germline CDR1 reads MNHEY; CDR2 reads SVGAGI. CDR3 length: 14 residues. CDR3 residues: CASSRMTVGYGYTF. Written as DNA, the CDR3 is TGTGCCAGCAGCCGTATGACAGTAGGCTATGGCTACACCTTC.

The chain carries TRBV5-1 and TRBJ2-1; 7 bases match TRBD2. J was trimmed by 5 bases and V by 5 bases; bases with no gene match: 22. CDR3 length equals 19 residues. Germline CDR1 reads SGHRS; CDR2 reads YFSETQ. DNA for the CDR3: TGCGCCAGCAGAGTAGGGCGGGAGCCCTACCGAGGGGAAAACAATGAGCAGTTCTTC. Translated: CASRVGREPYRGENNEQFF. Looking up the rest from reference TRBV5-1 and TRBJ2-1 gives the full variable domain: KAGVTQTPRYLIKTRGQQVTLSCSPISGHRSVSWYQQTPGQGLQFLFEYFSETQRNKGNFPGRFSGRQFSNSRSEMNVSTLELGDSALYLCASRVGREPYRGENNEQFFGPGTRLTVL.

This clone is a singleton in its sample. The chain joins TRBV7-6 to TRBJ2-5, with D unclear. The V and J ends lost 3 bases and 4 bases respectively, with 21 bases between them. There are 17 residues in the CDR3. CDR1 SGHVS and CDR2 FNYEAQ come from the germline V gene. CDR3 region: CASSLTQSTYSLETQYF. The CDR3 nucleotides read TGTGCCAGCAGCTTGACTCAGAGCACGTACTCCCTAGAGACCCAGTACTTC.

The chain joins TRBV27 to TRBJ1-2; 10 nucleotides align to TRBD1. The CDR3 length is 18 residues. Germline V gene data show CDR1 as MNHEY and CDR2 as SMNVEV (reference sequence). The V segment lost 5 bases and the J segment 4 bases; nucleotides outside the gene matches: 16. CDR3 DNA: TGTGCCAGCAGTCCATCCAGACCTAGGACAGGGGGTAGCTATGGCTACACCTTC. Translation: CASSPSRPRTGGSYGYTF.

The chain recombines TRBV18 with TRBJ2-1; possible D gene TRBD2, 6 bases. Germline lookup yields CDR1 KGHSH and CDR2 LQKENI. The CDR3 runs to 12 residues. Trimming left V 0 bases short and J 9 bases short, with 6 bases between. The CDR3 nucleotides read TGTGCCAGCTCACCACCCGGGGGTGAGCAGTTCTTC. Encoded protein: CASSPPGGEQFF.

The chain is built from TRBV28 and TRBJ1-4; unclear D gene. The V and J ends lost 6 bases and 4 bases respectively, with 9 bases between them. The CDR3 spans 13 residues. Germline assignment: CDR1 MDHEN and CDR2 SYDVKM. The CDR3 sequence: CASSSPFNEKLFF. As DNA, the CDR3 is TGTGCCAGCAGCTCTCCTTTTAATGAAAAACTGTTTTTT.

The V gene is TRBV4-1, the J gene TRBJ1-1, with no clear D. Germline V gene sequence: CDR1 MGHRA, CDR2 YSYEKL. V was shortened by 1 base and J by 1 base, with 7 bases between the two germline ends. The CDR3 runs to 14 residues. The CDR3 bases are TGCGCCAGCAGCCAAGTTGGGCAGAACACTGAAGCTTTCTTT. Encoded protein: CASSQVGQNTEAFF.

This clone was recorded only once. The J gene is TRBJ1-2, the V gene TRBV12-5; D gene ambiguous. The germline CDR1 and CDR2 sequences are LGHNT and FRNRAP. CDR3 length equals 15 residues. The V gene lost 0 bases and the J gene lost 4 bases, with 12 bases spanning the gap. The CDR3 DNA sequence: TGTGCTAGTGGTTTGGTAAACCCGGTCCCCTATGGCTACACCTTC. As protein: CASGLVNPVPYGYTF.

The rearrangement joins TRBV28 to TRBJ1-6; D gene ambiguous. Germline V CDR1 and CDR2: MDHEN, SYDVKM. The length of the CDR3 is 12 residues. Trimming left V 8 bases short and J 5 bases short, with 7 bases between. The CDR3 sequence: CASGENNSPLHF. The DNA of the CDR3 is TGTGCCAGCGGAGAGAATAATTCACCCCTCCACTTT.

The chain uses TRBV24-1 and TRBJ2-7; no clear D gene. Trimming shortened V by 7 bases and J by 2 bases, and 11 bases separated the two germline ends. This CDR3 region has 13 residues. In germline, CDR1 is KGHDR, CDR2 SFDVKD. The CDR3: CATREVSTYEQYF. For the CDR3, the DNA is TGTGCCACCAGAGAGGTGTCCACCTACGAGCAGTACTTC.

V is TRBV25-1 and J is TRBJ2-2, with 12 positions matching TRBD2. Trimming took 8 bases from V and 5 from J; bases not matched to a gene: 3. Germline V gene sequence: CDR1 MGHDK, CDR2 SYGVNS. This CDR3 region has 14 residues. This CDR3 reads CASSGTSGTGELFF. Written as DNA, the CDR3 is TGTGCCAGCTCCGGGACTAGCGGGACCGGGGAGCTGTTTTTT.

With regard to this clone: One junction end disagrees with the germline gene, perhaps due to a read error. The J gene is TRBJ2-5, the V gene TRBV25-1, with 13 bases identical to TRBD2. CDR1 MGHDK and CDR2 SYGVNS come from the germline V gene. There are 12 residues in the CDR3. CDR3 sequence: CGGLAGEETQYF. Written as DNA, the CDR3 is TGCGGCGGACTAGCGGGGGAAGAGACCCAGTACTTC.

The CDR3 protein is CASSTGQGFSGNTIYF. In DNA, the CDR3 is TGTGCCAGCTCAACAGGACAGGGGTTCTCTGGAAACACCATATATTTT. V gene TRBV18 combines with J gene TRBJ1-3; 9 bases agree with TRBD1. Per germline, CDR1 KGHSH and CDR2 LQKENI. This CDR3 has 16 residues. V shed 5 bases, J shed 0 bases, and the junction held 5 bases outside the gene matches.

The chain is built from TRBV9 and TRBJ2-3; a possible D gene is TRBD2 (5 bases). V was shortened by 0 bases and J by 0 bases, with 5 bases between the two germline ends. CDR1 is SGDLS, CDR2 YYNGEE, per germline. The CDR3 loop spans 14 amino acids. The CDR3 nucleotides read TGTGCCAGCAGCGTAGGCGGGAGCACAGATACGCAGTATTTT. It specifies CASSVGGSTDTQYF.

The chain uses TRBV12-3 or TRBV12-4 and TRBJ2-1; tentatively, D is TRBD2 (5 bases). Deletions cut 7 bases from V and 5 bases from J, with 12 bases between. This CDR3 contains 13 residues. The CDR3 coding sequence is TGTGCCAGCAAAGAGGGAAGTAACAATGAGCAGTTCTTC. As protein: CASKEGSNNEQFF.

The chain combines TRBV4-2 with TRBJ1-4, with 10 positions matching TRBD1. Germline CDR1 is LGHNA and CDR2 is YNFKEQ. J lost 0 bases, V lost 1 base, and 8 bases had no gene match. This CDR3 contains 19 residues. The CDR3 region is CASSQGPGQGTATNEKLFF. The CDR3 region has the DNA TGTGCCAGCAGCCAAGGCCCGGGACAGGGGACTGCAACTAATGAAAAACTGTTTTTT.

This clone has just a few counts. The gene calls are TRBV10-3 and TRBJ1-2; D gene uncertain. The CDR3 is 15 residues long. The germline V and J ends were trimmed by 0 bases and 2 bases, with 10 bases remaining between them. Germline V CDR1 and CDR2: ENHRY, SYGVKD. CDR3 sequence reads: CAISESEEANYGYTF. CDR3 coding DNA: TGTGCCATCAGTGAGTCGGAGGAAGCGAACTATGGCTACACCTTC.

This clone was picked up one time. The V call is TRBV19, the J call TRBJ2-2; 7 bases fit TRBD2. CDR3 length equals 16 residues. Losses at the gene ends were 4 bases for V and 5 bases for J; bases not matched to a gene: 10. CDR1 and CDR2 from the germline V gene are LNHDA and SQIVND (reference sequence). CDR3 protein: CASSTSWGGRTGELFF. In DNA form, the CDR3 reads TGTGCCAGTAGTACCTCATGGGGGGGTAGGACCGGGGAGCTGTTTTTT.

The CDR3: CASSYKDLPYKQYF. In DNA, the CDR3 is TGTGCCAGCAGTTACAAGGACTTACCCTATAAGCAGTACTTC. This chain links TRBV6-5 with TRBJ2-7; TRBD2 might be the D (5 bases). Per germline, CDR1 MNHEY and CDR2 SVGAGI. CDR3 length: 14 amino acids. Trimming stripped 2 bases from V and 8 bases from J, with 16 bases between.

This chain connects TRBV24-1 to TRBJ2-7; tentatively, D is TRBD1 (5 bases). Germline CDR1 reads KGHDR; CDR2 reads SFDVKD. Trimming left V 4 bases short and J 1 base short, with 10 bases between. The CDR3 runs to 14 residues. The CDR3 coding sequence is TGTGCCACCAGTGACTCTGACAGTTCCTACGAGCAGTACTTC. Its protein product is CATSDSDSSYEQYF.

CDR3 loop: CASSLFRGTYEQYF. In nucleotides, the CDR3 is TGTGCCAGCAGCTTATTTCGGGGGACCTACGAGCAGTACTTC. The chain carries TRBV7-2 and TRBJ2-7; TRBD2 might be the D (6 bases). Looked up from germline, CDR1 is SGHTA and CDR2 is FQGNSA. The germline V and J ends were trimmed by 2 bases and 2 bases, with 10 bases remaining between them. The CDR3 contains 14 residues.

Here the CDR3 DNA reads TGCAGCGCCATCGGACAGTATGGGGAAAAACTGTTTTTT. Translated, it gives CSAIGQYGEKLFF. The chain links TRBV29-1 to TRBJ1-4; tentatively, D is TRBD1 (6 bases). Per germline, CDR1 SQVTM and CDR2 ANQGSEA. The CDR3 length is 13 residues. Trimming took 7 bases from V and 8 from J, leaving 17 bases between them.